This T cell receptor (beta chain) comes out of a study of read filtering for tumor transcriptome and immune sequencing. Across the study: Patients were 16 to 20 male and roughly 15 female, mean age 65.9 years, range about 45 to 85.

V was trimmed by 3 bases and J by 8 bases, leaving 15 bases between them. Looked up from germline, CDR1 is SNHLY and CDR2 is FYNNEI. The CDR3 has 14 residues. From around 0.4 ug of RNA, a library with molecular barcoded alpha/delta and beta/gamma adaptors was made. TCRdb reprocessed the reads via MiXCR and lists one record per CDR3 protein. The sample holds roughly 130,000 distinct CDR3 sequences; roughly 13% are singletons and the top ten take 9.5% to 12%. This clonotype was counted ten times or more. The sequenced sample was a population of CD138-negative cells sorted from bone marrow. This receptor was identified in a donor aged 40 or over with multiple myeloma. The rearrangement joins TRBV2 to TRBJ2-3; D is ambiguous. The CDR3 DNA sequence: TGTGCCAGCAGTGACAGGCAGATGGCAAGTACGCAGTATTTT. This gives the protein CASSDRQMASTQYF.